These 13 T cell receptor beta chains were sequenced from one sample in a study of Graves' ophthalmopathy and Graves' hyperthyroidism. The sequenced template was RNA, covering the TCR beta CDR3 region. Amplification began with first-round RT-PCR using HTBI primers, then second-round multiplex PCR was performed. Using its own MiXCR run on the multiplex PCR reads, TCRdb lists one record per CDR3 protein. The table includes 450,000 or so distinct CDR3 sequences, 14% detected once. Material for sequencing was blood. These receptors were taken from a woman aged 25 to 39 with Graves' ophthalmopathy.

This sequence joins TRBV7-9 and TRBJ2-5; 9 nucleotides agree with TRBD1. The CDR3 contains 16 residues. The J segment lost 5 bases and the V segment lost 10 bases, leaving 17 bases of the junction unmatched. Germline values: CDR1 SEHNR, CDR2 FQNEAQ (reference sequence). CDR3 amino acids: CATRWDRDPKWETQYF. The CDR3 bases are TGTGCCACCAGATGGGACAGGGATCCAAAGTGGGAGACCCAGTACTTC.

To note about this clonotype: This may be a read error: a much more frequent sequence differs by one nucleotide. The rearrangement uses TRBV30 and TRBJ2-7; the D gene is possibly TRBD1 (6 bases). From germline, CDR1 is GTSNPN and CDR2 SVGIG (reference sequence). The CDR3 is made up of 12 amino acids. V gave up 4 bases and J gave up 3 bases, with 10 bases separating them. The CDR3 region has the DNA TGTGCCTGGAACAGGGTAGACTACGAGCAGTACTTC. Translation: CAWNRVDYEQYF.

This chain uses TRBV12-3 or TRBV12-4 with TRBJ2-1; 9 nucleotides match TRBD1. V shed 6 bases and J 8 bases; nucleotides not matched to a gene: 14. This CDR3 region has 16 residues. The CDR3 loop is CASSPVGTGKLDEQFF. Written as DNA, the CDR3 is TGTGCCAGCAGCCCGGTGGGGACAGGGAAATTGGATGAGCAGTTCTTC.

This clonotype was counted ten times or more. V is TRBV18 and J is TRBJ1-6; unclear D gene. Germline CDR1 reads KGHSH; CDR2 reads LQKENI. The CDR3 totals 14 residues. Trimming removed 0 bases from V and 9 bases from J, with 9 bases in between. DNA for the CDR3: TGTGCCAGCTCACCACCGCTCGTGGGTTCACCCCTCCACTTT. Its protein product is CASSPPLVGSPLHF.

This clonotype was seen at least ten times. The rearrangement uses TRBV18 and TRBJ1-1; D ambiguous. The V end lost 2 bases, the J end lost 8 bases, and 15 bases lay between the germline ends. The CDR3 contains 14 residues. The V gene's germline CDR1 is KGHSH and CDR2 LQKENI. The DNA of the CDR3 is TGTGCCAGCTCACCAATGGTTCAAGGATCCGAAGCTTTCTTT. This translates into CASSPMVQGSEAFF.

A word on this clonotype: This may come from a read error, since a much larger clone is one base off. J is TRBJ1-6 and V is TRBV14, with D possibly TRBD1 on 5 matching bases. The CDR3 totals 16 residues. The V gene's germline CDR1 is SGHDN and CDR2 FVKESK. Here the CDR3 reads CASSQVRGSYNSHLHF. CDR3 sequence (DNA): TGTGCCAGCAGCCAAGTAAGGGGCTCCTATAATTCACACCTCCACTTT.

The chain couples TRBV2 to TRBJ1-2; the match to TRBD1 covers 7 bases. V dropped 5 bases and J dropped 1; count of bases not matched to a gene: 4. The germline V gene encodes CDR1 SNHLY and CDR2 FYNNEI. The CDR3 contains 14 residues. The CDR3 protein is CASSRTGDNYGYTF. In DNA form, the CDR3 reads TGTGCCAGCAGTCGGACAGGCGATAACTATGGCTACACCTTC. Variable domain in full (rest from reference TRBV2 and TRBJ1-2): EPEVTQTPSHQVTQMGQEVILRCVPISNHLYFYWYRQILGQKVEFLVSFYNNEISEKSEIFDDQFSVERPDGSNFTLKIRSTKLEDSAMYFCASSRTGDNYGYTFGSGTRLTVV.

In this sample, this clonotype turned up many times. The chain links TRBV30 to TRBJ2-7; D not resolved. Trimming shortened V by 2 bases and J by 0 bases, and 8 bases separated the two germline ends. CDR3 size: 13 residues. The germline gives CDR1 GTSNPN, CDR2 SVGIG (reference sequence). The CDR3 spells CAWSWAASYEQYF. CDR3 nucleotides: TGTGCCTGGAGTTGGGCGGCCTCCTACGAGCAGTACTTC.

This clonotype was counted ten times or more. The J gene is TRBJ2-5, the V gene TRBV27, with a possible D match to TRBD1 (6 bases). From germline, CDR1 is MNHEY and CDR2 SMNVEV (reference sequence). Trimming removed 6 bases at V and 5 bases at J, with 22 bases between. The CDR3 consists of 16 residues. The CDR3 coding sequence is TGTGCCAGCAGCTCCATCCAATTGGGGGCTACGGAGACCCAGTACTTC. Protein product: CASSSIQLGATETQYF.

Ten or more counts support this clonotype. V gene TRBV6-5 combines with J gene TRBJ1-5; tentatively, D is TRBD1 (5 bases). Trimming shortened V by 0 bases and J by 0 bases, and 6 bases separated the two germline ends. CDR1 and CDR2 from the germline V gene are MNHEY and SVGAGI. This CDR3 has 15 amino acids. DNA of the CDR3: TGTGCCAGCAGTTACTCGACAGATAGCAATCAGCCCCAGCATTTT. This encodes CASSYSTDSNQPQHF.

The sample holds many counts of this clonotype. The rearrangement uses TRBV30 and TRBJ2-7; 8 bases map to TRBD2. This CDR3 is 13 amino acids long. Germline values: CDR1 GTSNPN, CDR2 SVGIG (reference sequence). The CDR3 loop is CVLAGDSSYEQYF. CDR3 nucleotides: TGTGTGCTAGCGGGCGACAGCTCCTACGAGCAGTACTTC. Full variable domain (missing parts from reference TRBV30 and TRBJ2-7): SQTIHQWPATLVQPVGSPLSLECTVEGTSNPNLYWYRQAAGRGLQLLFYSVGIGQISSEVPQNLSASRPQDRQFILSSKKLLLSDSGFYLCVLAGDSSYEQYFGPGTRLTVT.

Regarding this clonotype: A read error may account for a junction end that differs from germline. The rearrangement joins TRBV20-1 to TRBJ2-7; 15 nucleotides line up with TRBD2. The CDR3 runs 16 residues. CDR1 is DFQATT, CDR2 SNEGSKA, per germline (reference sequence). CDR3 in DNA: TGCGGTGCTATAGGACTAGCGGGAGGGCCTGGCAGCGAGCAGTACTTC. Translation: CGAIGLAGGPGSEQYF.

The V and J genes are TRBV6-7 and TRBJ2-7, with D tentatively TRBD2 (7 bases). TRBV6-7 is known as an ORF, though its function is uncertain. V was shortened by 2 bases and J by 5 bases, with 25 bases between the two germline ends. CDR3 length: 18 residues. The DNA for the CDR3 is TGTGCCAGCAGTTACCCCGACGGGCGGGGGCGCGGCCAGGACGAGCAGTACTTC. Protein sequence: CASSYPDGRGRGQDEQYF.